The sequence of this T cell receptor beta chain was determined in a study of blood T cell repertoires in COVID-19. Study overall: Samples taken during acute and convalescent COVID-19 were collected in the United States, Italy and Spain. PBMCs, B-cell-depleted T cells, or T cells were the source of the cDNA or gDNA that made up the material.

This clone showed up just once. Looked up from germline, CDR1 is SGHAT and CDR2 is FQNNGV. The V segment lost 8 bases and the J segment 4 bases; nucleotides outside the gene matches: 6. CDR3 length: 15 residues. Authors' data handling: By means of reference gene primer amplification, nucleated cell counts were estimated. The assay was immunoSEQ multiplex PCR, and TCRdb's table has in-frame clones only and misses some. That table gives V, J and clone size, and the DNA gave D and trimming. The sample records 200,000 to 250,000 clones, around 88% being singletons. What was sequenced was peripheral blood. The gene calls are TRBV11-2 and TRBJ2-2; 11 nucleotides agree with TRBD2. The TCR was taken from a man of 80 years or more with acute or convalescent COVID-19. The CDR3 nucleotides are TGTGCCAGCCGTCCGGGACTAGCGGTCACCGGGGAGCTGTTTTTT. Protein product: CASRPGLAVTGELFF.